One and the same sample provided the 31 T cell receptor beta chains below, sequenced in a study of T cells after yellow fever vaccination. TCRdb called the 5' RACE reads again in MiXCR, with one record for every CDR3 protein. The sample lists hundreds of thousands of distinct CDR3 sequences; 11% were seen once. The sequencing here drew on PBMCs, taken on the day of the first yellow fever vaccination. The receptors stem from a man between 18 and 29 years old who received the YFV17D yellow fever vaccine.

This clonotype has only a few counts. The V and J genes are TRBV9 and TRBJ1-3, with D hard to call. The CDR3 runs to 14 residues. Germline lookup yields CDR1 SGDLS and CDR2 YYNGEE. V lost 2 bases and J 0 bases, leaving 6 bases between the germline ends. The CDR3 nucleotides are TGTGCCAGCAGCGTCCGGAGCTCTGGAAACACCATATATTTT. This sequence encodes CASSVRSSGNTIYF.

The chain has TRBV7-3 and TRBJ2-2; TRBD2 is a possible D gene (5 bases). This CDR3 has 15 residues. The germline V gene encodes CDR1 SGHTA and CDR2 FQGTGA. The V end lost 6 bases, the J end lost 1 base, and 12 bases lay between the germline ends. The CDR3, as DNA: TGTGCCAGCAGGCCCGGGGATCGGAACACCGGGGAGCTGTTTTTT. This encodes CASRPGDRNTGELFF.

The chain uses TRBV6-5 and TRBJ2-3; TRBD1 is a possible D gene (5 bases). The CDR3 runs 13 residues. Germline CDR1 reads MNHEY; CDR2 reads SVGAGI. Trimming left V 4 bases short and J 4 bases short, with 9 bases between. CDR3 in amino acids: CASSSAGSDTQYF. The CDR3 DNA follows: TGTGCCAGCAGTTCCGCAGGGTCAGATACGCAGTATTTT.

As DNA, the CDR3 is TGTGCCAGCTCACCATTGTATAGGGATGGAGAGACCCAGTACTTC. It translates to CASSPLYRDGETQYF. The rearrangement uses TRBV18 and TRBJ2-5; D gene uncertain. From germline, CDR1 is KGHSH and CDR2 LQKENI. V was shortened by 2 bases and J by 4 bases, with 14 bases between the two germline ends. CDR3 length equals 15 residues.

This clonotype was counted a few times. The V call is TRBV20-1, the J call TRBJ2-1; 9 nucleotides agree with TRBD2. CDR1 is DFQATT and CDR2 is SNEGSKA in the germline V gene (reference sequence). The CDR3 runs to 13 residues. After removal of 2 bases from V and 15 bases from J, the junction contained 11 bases not matched to a gene. The CDR3 DNA reads TGCAGTGCTAGATCCAGCGGGCGGGGGGGATGGTTCTTC. Residues: CSARSSGRGGWFF.

This clonotype has only a few counts. This sequence joins TRBV5-4 and TRBJ1-4; 9 nucleotides agree with TRBD1. CDR3 length: 15 amino acids. The V gene's germline CDR1 is SGHNT and CDR2 YYREEE (reference sequence). After removal of 6 bases from V and 5 bases from J, the junction contained 8 bases not matched to a gene. CDR3 DNA sequence: TGTGCCAGCAACCTGAAGGGACAGGGCAATGAAAAACTGTTTTTT. It yields the protein CASNLKGQGNEKLFF.

On this clonotype: A read error may be the cause here, since a much bigger clone is one base away. This chain connects TRBV6-1 to TRBJ2-3; D possibly matches TRBD1 or TRBD2 (5 bases each). CDR3 length equals 14 residues. Germline V gene sequence: CDR1 MNHNS, CDR2 SASEGT. CDR3: CARSEGWGTDTQYF. In DNA form, the CDR3 reads TGTGCCAGAAGTGAAGGTTGGGGGACAGATACGCAGTATTTT.

This chain connects TRBV20-1 to TRBJ1-6; D unclear. There are 14 residues in the CDR3. Looked up from germline, CDR1 is DFQATT and CDR2 is SNEGSKA (reference sequence). Trimming pared 4 bases from V and 0 bases from J, leaving 7 bases between. The CDR3 DNA is TGCAGTGCTATGGGAAGCTCCTATAATTCACCCCTCCACTTT. As protein: CSAMGSSYNSPLHF.

The sample holds a few counts of this clonotype. The chain combines TRBV6-5 with TRBJ2-1; the match to TRBD1 covers 9 bases. V shed 4 bases and J 6 bases; nucleotides not matched to a gene: 10. The CDR3 covers 16 residues. In germline, CDR1 is MNHEY, CDR2 SVGAGI. CDR3 amino acids: CASSFLQGARGNEQFF. The CDR3 bases are TGTGCCAGCAGTTTCTTACAGGGGGCGCGTGGCAATGAGCAGTTCTTC.

This clonotype was counted only a few times. The chain joins TRBV20-1 to TRBJ2-1; D gene uncertain. Germline values: CDR1 DFQATT, CDR2 SNEGSKA (reference sequence). The CDR3 sequence is 15 residues long. Trimming removed 0 bases at V and 0 bases at J, with 9 bases between. The CDR3 reads CSARERVSSYNEQFF. The CDR3 bases are TGCAGTGCTAGAGAGCGCGTTAGCTCCTACAATGAGCAGTTCTTC.

This clonotype was counted a few times. The chain has TRBV7-6 and TRBJ2-2, with a possible D match to TRBD2 (5 bases). Per germline, CDR1 SGHVS and CDR2 FNYEAQ. V was pared by 6 bases and J by 6 bases, with 11 bases between. CDR3 length: 13 residues. DNA of the CDR3: TGTGCCAGCAGGGAGAGGGAGCCCGGGGAGCTGTTTTTT. It yields the protein CASREREPGELFF.

The V call is TRBV5-1, the J call TRBJ2-3; unclear D gene. Trimming shortened V by 3 bases and J by 7 bases, and 15 bases separated the two germline ends. From germline, CDR1 is SGHRS and CDR2 YFSETQ. The CDR3 contains 14 residues. CDR3 loop: CASSSGRSPHTQYF. CDR3 DNA sequence: TGCGCCAGCAGCTCTGGACGGAGCCCGCATACGCAGTATTTT.

This clonotype was detected a few times. The rearrangement joins TRBV10-3 to TRBJ2-7, with a possible D match to TRBD2 (5 bases). The CDR3 spans 13 residues. The germline V and J ends were trimmed by 7 bases and 0 bases, with 10 bases remaining between them. CDR1 is ENHRY, CDR2 SYGVKD, per germline. This CDR3 reads CAINSGNSYEQYF. For the CDR3, the DNA is TGTGCCATCAACAGCGGAAACTCCTACGAGCAGTACTTC.

The rearrangement uses TRBV7-9 and TRBJ1-1, with 8 positions matching TRBD1. V lost 2 bases to trimming and J lost 3 bases; unmatched junction nucleotides: 5. The CDR3 is 15 amino acids. Germline lookup yields CDR1 SEHNR and CDR2 FQNEAQ (reference sequence). The CDR3 nucleotides read TGTGCCAGCAGCTTATCCGGACAGGGATACACTGAAGCTTTCTTT. This codes for CASSLSGQGYTEAFF.

This clonotype has more than one count but fewer than ten. The chain is built from TRBV6-5 and TRBJ2-1; possible D gene TRBD2, 6 bases. The length of the CDR3 is 12 residues. V shed 5 bases and J shed 15 bases, with 17 bases lying between them. Looked up from germline, CDR1 is MNHEY and CDR2 is SVGAGI. The CDR3 spells CASSPARGVSFF. The CDR3 DNA reads TGTGCCAGCAGTCCCGCGCGGGGAGTTTCGTTCTTC.

CDR3 loop: CASSMDRVMNTEAFF. The CDR3 nucleotides read TGTGCCAGCAGTATGGACAGGGTAATGAACACTGAAGCTTTCTTT. J is TRBJ1-1 and V is TRBV27; TRBD1 agrees at 8 bases. Trimming removed 5 bases from V and 0 bases from J; junction bases left unmatched: 5. CDR1 and CDR2 from the germline V gene are MNHEY and SMNVEV (reference sequence). The CDR3 is 15 amino acids.

In this sample, this clonotype turned up a few times. This rearrangement joins TRBV29-1 to TRBJ2-5; D unclear. V was clipped by 7 bases and J by 7 bases, with 13 bases between them. This CDR3 has 11 amino acids. The germline CDR1 and CDR2 sequences are SQVTM and ANQGSEA. In nucleotides, the CDR3 is TGCAGCGCCATTATCCTTGGGACCCAGTACTTC. It encodes CSAIILGTQYF.

This clonotype was detected many times. This sequence joins TRBV5-1 and TRBJ2-7; a possible D gene is TRBD1 (6 bases). Trimming took 4 bases from V and 3 from J, leaving 17 bases between them. The germline gives CDR1 SGHRS, CDR2 YFSETQ. The CDR3 is made up of 15 amino acids. CDR3 DNA sequence: TGCGCCAGCAGCCGGATGGATATCAGGGGCTACGAGCAGTACTTC. Translated, it gives CASSRMDIRGYEQYF.

In its sample, this clonotype was seen many times. The chain has TRBV12-3 or TRBV12-4 and TRBJ1-3; D gene ambiguous. This CDR3 comprises 12 residues. Trimming cost V 5 bases and J 7 bases, with 9 bases left between them. CDR3 sequence reads: CASSPSRNTIYF. The CDR3 DNA reads as TGTGCCAGCAGTCCCTCCCGGAACACCATATATTTT.

The rearrangement joins TRBV5-1 to TRBJ1-4; 9 bases are a match to TRBD1. The V segment lost 5 bases and the J segment 7 bases; nucleotides outside the gene matches: 6. The CDR3 spans 14 residues. Germline V gives CDR1 SGHRS, CDR2 YFSETQ. The CDR3 loop reads CASSPLGQGEKLFF. The CDR3 DNA sequence: TGCGCCAGCAGTCCGCTGGGACAGGGTGAAAAACTGTTTTTT.

This sequence joins TRBV5-1 and TRBJ2-1, with TRBD2 matching 12 bases. With 4 bases clipped from V and 4 bases from J, the junction kept 6 bases outside the gene matches. Germline V lookup: CDR1 SGHRS, CDR2 YFSETQ. This CDR3 contains 16 residues. CDR3: CASSSSSGGVYNEQFF. DNA of the CDR3: TGCGCCAGCAGCAGTTCTAGCGGGGGGGTGTACAATGAGCAGTTCTTC.

This clonotype was detected a few times. DNA of the CDR3: TGCGCCAGCAGCTTGTCGGTGGGGGCCGGGGAGCTGTTTTTT. Translating gives CASSLSVGAGELFF. The chain uses TRBV5-1 and TRBJ2-2, with D perhaps being TRBD1 or TRBD2 (5 bases each). This CDR3 is 14 amino acids long. Germline CDR1 reads SGHRS; CDR2 reads YFSETQ. The ends were cut back, 1 base at V and 6 bases at J, with 10 bases in the middle.

V gene TRBV19 combines with J gene TRBJ1-5; D is unresolved. The CDR3 spans 15 residues. Germline CDR1 and CDR2: LNHDA and SQIVND (reference sequence). V lost 3 bases to trimming and J lost 5 bases, with 14 bases between them. Written as DNA, the CDR3 is TGTGCCAGTAGTATGGGCCGGGGAGCGCATCAGCCCCAGCATTTT. Its protein product is CASSMGRGAHQPQHF.

This chain connects TRBV6-6 to TRBJ2-7; D is unclear. Trimming pared 6 bases from V and 2 bases from J, leaving 8 bases between. This CDR3 spans 12 amino acids. Germline CDR1 reads MNHNY; CDR2 reads SVGAGI (reference sequence). DNA for the CDR3: TGTGCCAGCAGCCAGCCAACCTACGAGCAGTACTTC. Translation: CASSQPTYEQYF.

This clonotype was detected a few times. The rearrangement uses TRBV5-1 and TRBJ1-2; D possibly corresponds to TRBD1 (5 bases). The CDR3 consists of 17 residues. In germline, CDR1 is SGHRS, CDR2 YFSETQ. V lost 4 bases and J lost 1, with 20 bases in between. CDR3 region: CASSPQGGALGNYGYTF. In nucleotides, the CDR3 is TGCGCCAGCAGCCCCCAGGGAGGGGCGCTGGGTAACTATGGCTACACCTTC.

The rearrangement links TRBV9 to TRBJ1-1, with D maybe TRBD1 (5 bases). The CDR3 consists of 15 residues. CDR1 and CDR2 (germline): SGDLS, YYNGEE. Trimming stripped 0 bases from V and 3 bases from J, with 12 bases between. The CDR3 is CASSVEPGRYTEAFF. CDR3 in DNA: TGTGCCAGCAGCGTAGAGCCAGGGCGGTACACTGAAGCTTTCTTT. The variable domain in full, completed from reference TRBV9 and TRBJ1-1, reads DSGVTQTPKHLITATGQRVTLRCSPRSGDLSVYWYQQSLDQGLQFLIQYYNGEERAKGNILERFSAQQFPDLHSELNLSSLELGDSALYFCASSVEPGRYTEAFFGQGTRLTVV.

This clonotype has just a few counts. The rearrangement links TRBV12-3 or TRBV12-4 to TRBJ2-2; D is undetermined. The CDR3 runs to 12 residues. Trimming took off 5 bases at V and 7 bases at J, with 8 bases between the two ends. CDR3 nucleotides: TGTGCCAGCAGTCCAAAGGTCGGGGAGCTGTTTTTT. Its protein product is CASSPKVGELFF.

This chain links TRBV11-2 with TRBJ2-1; D gene ambiguous. Germline V CDR1 and CDR2: SGHAT, FQNNGV. V lost 5 bases and J lost 6, with 14 bases in between. The CDR3 has 14 residues. In nucleotides, the CDR3 is TGTGCCAGCAGCCCGGGCAATATCGGCAATGAGCAGTTCTTC. Protein sequence: CASSPGNIGNEQFF.

This clonotype appeared a few times. V is TRBV20-1 and J is TRBJ2-3; D call uncertain. CDR1 DFQATT and CDR2 SNEGSKA come from the germline V gene (reference sequence). This CDR3 has 14 residues. The V gene lost 3 bases and the J gene lost 0 bases, with 10 bases spanning the gap. CDR3 loop: CSARTRPSTDTQYF. As DNA, the CDR3 is TGCAGTGCTAGGACACGTCCTAGCACAGATACGCAGTATTTT.

This clonotype was seen many times. J is TRBJ2-1 and V is TRBV6-2 or TRBV6-3; 9 bases line up with TRBD1. The CDR3 is 14 amino acids. Unmatched junction bases numbered 5, after V lost 5 bases and J lost 6 bases. Germline CDR1 MNHEY, CDR2 SVGEGT. The CDR3 reads CASSPRQGGNEQFF. CDR3 DNA: TGTGCCAGCAGTCCCCGACAGGGGGGCAATGAGCAGTTCTTC.

The table lists this clonotype with a few counts. J is TRBJ2-5 and V is TRBV12-3 or TRBV12-4, with 8 bases lining up with TRBD2. CDR3 length equals 15 residues. V lost 7 bases to trimming and J lost 5 bases; unmatched junction nucleotides: 12. The CDR3 DNA is TGTGCCAGCACCTCCCGGGGGGGTGCGGGGGAGACCCAGTACTTC. Translation: CASTSRGGAGETQYF.